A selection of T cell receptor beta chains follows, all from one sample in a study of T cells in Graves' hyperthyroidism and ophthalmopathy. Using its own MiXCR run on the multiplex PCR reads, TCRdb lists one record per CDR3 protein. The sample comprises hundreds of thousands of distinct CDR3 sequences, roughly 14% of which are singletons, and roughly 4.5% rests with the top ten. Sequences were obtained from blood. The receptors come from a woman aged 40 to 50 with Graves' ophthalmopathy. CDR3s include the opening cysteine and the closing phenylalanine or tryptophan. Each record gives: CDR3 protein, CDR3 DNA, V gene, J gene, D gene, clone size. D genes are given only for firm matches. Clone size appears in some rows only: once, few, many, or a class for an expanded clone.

CASRLQDTGNQPQHF,TGTGCCAGCAGGTTACAGGACACTGGCAATCAGCCCCAGCATTTT,TRBV12-3/TRBV12-4,TRBJ1-5,NA,many
CAISESYGKGNTIYF,TGTGCCATCAGTGAGTCCTATGGGAAAGGAAACACCATATATTTT,TRBV10-3,TRBJ1-3,NA,many
CASTLGANTEAFF,TGTGCCAGTACCCTGGGGGCGAACACTGAAGCTTTCTTT,TRBV19,TRBJ1-1,NA,few
CSANSRQDSYTF,TGCAGTGCTAATTCCCGACAGGATAGCTACACCTTC,TRBV20-1,TRBJ1-2,NA,NA
CSALAGESYEQYF,TGCAGTGCACTAGCGGGAGAGTCCTACGAGCAGTACTTC,TRBV20-1,TRBJ2-7,TRBD2,many
CASSQREGGAYEQYF,TGCGCCAGCAGCCAAAGGGAAGGGGGGGCCTACGAGCAGTACTTC,TRBV4-1,TRBJ2-7,NA,many
CASTEGGSNQPQHF,TGTGCCAGCACCGAAGGCGGTAGCAATCAGCCCCAGCATTTT,TRBV12-3/TRBV12-4,TRBJ1-5,NA,many
CASSPTDRYYGYTF,TGTGCCAGCTCACCGACAGACCGGTACTATGGCTACACCTTC,TRBV18,TRBJ1-2,NA,NA
CASSSNKNTEAFF,TGTGCCAGCTCATCGAACAAGAACACTGAAGCTTTCTTT,TRBV18,TRBJ1-1,NA,few
CASSPRNLLMLNTGELFF,TGTGCCAGCTCACCACGGAATTTGTTGATGTTAAACACCGGGGAGCTGTTTTTT,TRBV18,TRBJ2-2,NA,NA
CASSRGQRTSGNTIYF,TGTGCCAGCAGTAGAGGACAGCGCACCTCTGGAAACACCATATATTTT,TRBV6-4,TRBJ1-3,NA,many
CASDSGSSYEQYF,TGTGCCAGCGACAGCGGATCCTCCTACGAGCAGTACTTC,TRBV28,TRBJ2-7,NA,NA
CASSLEWNQETQYF,TGTGCCAGCAGCTTAGAGTGGAATCAGGAGACCCAGTACTTC,TRBV7-2,TRBJ2-5,NA,many
CATSDGGTGANQPQHF,TGTGCCACCAGTGACGGAGGGACAGGTGCTAATCAGCCCCAGCATTTT,TRBV24-1,TRBJ1-5,TRBD1,many
CASSSGIATGFYNVLTF,TGTGCCAGCAGTTCCGGTATAGCGACAGGGTTCTATAACGTCCTGACTTTC,TRBV27,TRBJ2-6,TRBD1,few
CASSSPTSGVVQETQYF,TGTGCCAGCAGCTCCCCGACTAGCGGGGTGGTCCAAGAGACCCAGTACTTC,TRBV7-9,TRBJ2-5,TRBD2,many
CASTDRDFHYEQYF,TGTGCCAGCACCGACAGGGATTTTCACTACGAGCAGTACTTC,TRBV6-2/TRBV6-3,TRBJ2-7,TRBD1,many
CASSQTGGISPLHF,TGTGCCAGCAGTCAGACAGGGGGCATCTCACCCCTCCACTTT,TRBV12-3/TRBV12-4,TRBJ1-6,TRBD1,many
CASSLQRGYEQYF,TGTGCCAGCAGCTTACAGCGGGGCTACGAGCAGTACTTC,TRBV27,TRBJ2-7,TRBD2,many
CASSFGGAEETQYF,TGTGCCAGCAGCTTTGGGGGTGCCGAAGAGACCCAGTACTTC,TRBV11-2,TRBJ2-5,NA,NA
CASSLATGVGETQYF,TGTGCCAGCAGCTTAGCGACAGGGGTCGGGGAGACCCAGTACTTC,TRBV7-9,TRBJ2-5,TRBD1,many
CASSLYAGGLETQYF,TGTGCCAGCAGTTTATACGCGGGAGGGCTGGAGACCCAGTACTTC,TRBV27,TRBJ2-5,TRBD2,many
CASSPLAGGSGELFF,TGTGCCAGCAGTCCCTTAGCGGGAGGTTCCGGGGAGCTGTTTTTT,TRBV6-1,TRBJ2-2,TRBD2,many
CASSIPQGARMNTEAFF,TGTGCCAGCAGTATTCCGCAGGGGGCGAGGATGAACACTGAAGCTTTCTTT,TRBV28,TRBJ1-1,TRBD1,many
CASSQTQMNTEAFF,TGTGCCAGCAGCCAAACACAGATGAACACTGAAGCTTTCTTT,TRBV4-2,TRBJ1-1,NA,many
CASSRDRAGGQPQHF,TGTGCCAGCAGCAGGGATCGTGCGGGAGGTCAGCCCCAGCATTTT,TRBV6-1,TRBJ1-5,NA,NA
CASKRGDTSYEQYF,TGTGCCAGCAAGCGGGGTGACACCTCCTACGAGCAGTACTTC,TRBV28,TRBJ2-7,TRBD2,many
CATSRVGSLQETQYF,TGTGCCACCAGCAGAGTGGGGAGCCTCCAAGAGACCCAGTACTTC,TRBV15,TRBJ2-5,NA,many
CASRGTTYEQYF,TGTGCCAGCAGAGGGACAACCTACGAGCAGTACTTC,TRBV6-5,TRBJ2-7,NA,many
CASRDKGVSPLHF,TGTGCCAGCAGAGATAAAGGGGTCTCACCCCTCCACTTT,TRBV2,TRBJ1-6,NA,NA
CASSSLGTGNPYEQYF,TGTGCCAGCAGTTCCTTAGGGACAGGGAACCCCTACGAGCAGTACTTC,TRBV7-8,TRBJ2-7,TRBD1,many